This entry lists 22 T cell receptor beta chains sequenced from one sample in a study of CD8+ T cells in alopecia areata. The authors extracted RNA and reverse transcribed it into cDNA as the sequencing template. Sequenced by immunoSEQ multiplex PCR; TCRdb stores in-frame clones only, minus some. The repertoire has approximately 150,000 clones, approximately 65% of them found once; the top ten carry 9.5% to 12%. This material consisted of CD8+ T cells sorted from blood, taken at week 0. These receptor sequences come from a human donor with alopecia areata.

In DNA form, the CDR3 reads TGTGCCAGCAGCGTAGAGGCGGGGGCCGTCACAGATACGCAGTATTTT. It is translated as CASSVEAGAVTDTQYF. The rearrangement joins TRBV9 to TRBJ2-3; a possible D gene is TRBD2 (7 bases). The V gene's germline CDR1 is SGDLS and CDR2 YYNGEE. This CDR3 comprises 16 residues. With 0 bases removed from V and 2 bases from J, the gap between germline ends came to 13 bases.

This rearrangement joins TRBV5-1 to TRBJ2-6, with 9 bases identical to TRBD1. Germline CDR1 reads SGHRS; CDR2 reads YFSETQ. This CDR3 comprises 15 residues. V shed 4 bases, J shed 13 bases, and the junction held 12 bases outside the gene matches. The CDR3 sequence is CASSPRTGAYVVLTF. CDR3 sequence (DNA): TGCGCCAGCAGCCCACGGACAGGGGCCTACGTGGTCCTGACTTTC.

As DNA, the CDR3 is TGTGCCAGCAGTGACTGGACCATGGATACGCAGTATTTT. Its protein product is CASSDWTMDTQYF. The chain employs TRBV25-1 and TRBJ2-3; D unresolved. The CDR3 runs to 13 residues. V was trimmed by 3 bases and J by 6 bases, leaving 10 bases between them. Germline V gene data show CDR1 as MGHDK and CDR2 as SYGVNS.

This chain joins TRBV2 and TRBJ1-5; D is perhaps TRBD1 (5 bases). Germline assignment: CDR1 SNHLY and CDR2 FYNNEI. Trimming stripped 3 bases from V and 4 bases from J, with 16 bases between. CDR3 length: 16 amino acids. CDR3 sequence (DNA): TGTGCCAGCAGTGATCTGGGAGCAGGGAAGAATCAGCCCCAGCATTTT. This sequence encodes CASSDLGAGKNQPQHF.

This clone was detected ten times or more. The rearrangement uses TRBV5-1 and TRBJ2-3; maybe TRBD2 (5 bases). Deletions cut 5 bases from V and 4 bases from J, with 14 bases between. Germline CDR1 reads SGHRS; CDR2 reads YFSETQ. This CDR3 is 14 amino acids long. The CDR3 sequence: CASRSEGWADTQYF. CDR3 nucleotides: TGCGCCAGCAGGAGCGAGGGATGGGCAGATACGCAGTATTTT.

Concerning this clone: Lacking the conserved final phenylalanine or tryptophan, this CDR3 likely reflects a read error. This chain links TRBV27 with TRBJ2-7; TRBD1 aligns across 9 bases. The last part of the DNA fits TRBJ2-1 better; the J call may be wrong. The CDR3 is made up of 15 amino acids. The germline CDR1 and CDR2 sequences are MNHEY and SMNVEV (reference sequence). The CDR3 reads CASSSGGTGYNEQFL. CDR3 DNA: TGTGCCAGCAGCTCAGGCGGGACAGGGTACAATGAGCAGTTCCTC.

This chain connects TRBV11-2 to TRBJ1-1; D not resolved. V was cut by 7 bases and J by 2 bases, with 11 bases left in between. Per the germline V gene, CDR1 is SGHAT and CDR2 is FQNNGV. This CDR3 has 13 amino acids. CDR3 nucleotide sequence: TGTGCCAGCACTTTAGGTACCAACACTGAAGCTTTCTTT. Protein product: CASTLGTNTEAFF.

The rearrangement uses TRBV5-1 and TRBJ1-2; 9 nucleotides line up with TRBD1. Germline V gene sequence: CDR1 SGHRS, CDR2 YFSETQ. This CDR3 has 14 amino acids. The V segment lost 0 bases and the J segment 6 bases; nucleotides outside the gene matches: 3. CDR3 coding DNA: TGCGCCAGCAGCTTGGGGGGACAGGGTAATGGCTACACCTTC. Translation: CASSLGGQGNGYTF.

About this clone itself: The same CDR3 arises from other DNA sequences in this sample as well. This sequence joins TRBV5-6 and TRBJ1-5; D uncertain. CDR1 is SGHDT and CDR2 is YYEEEE in the germline V gene. The CDR3 covers 12 residues. V lost 0 bases, J lost 5 bases, and 3 bases lay in between. The CDR3 is CASSLGDQPQHF. The CDR3 DNA reads TGTGCCAGCAGCTTGGGGGATCAGCCCCAGCATTTT.

This chain joins TRBV6-5 and TRBJ2-5; maybe TRBD2 (5 bases). Trimming took 10 bases from V and 2 from J, leaving 17 bases between them. This CDR3 contains 14 residues. CDR1 is MNHEY and CDR2 is SVGAGI in the germline V gene. The CDR3 DNA is TGTGCCACCAGCATAATACAGCGGCAAGAGACCCAGTACTTC. It codes for CATSIIQRQETQYF.

A few counts support this clone. V usage is TRBV7-6 and J usage is TRBJ2-7, with TRBD1 identical over 11 bases. Germline V gene lookup returns CDR1 SGHVS and CDR2 FNYEAQ. CDR3 length: 12 residues. J gave up 7 bases and V 8 bases, and 4 bases lay outside the gene matches. The CDR3 nucleotides read TGTGCCAGCGGACAGGGGGCAAGGGAGCAGTACTTC. Encoded protein: CASGQGAREQYF. Drawing the rest from reference TRBV7-6 and TRBJ2-7, the complete variable domain is GAGVSQSPRYKVTKRGQDVALRCDPISGHVSLYWYRQALGQGPEFLTYFNYEAQQDKSGLPNDRFSAERPEGSISTLTIQRTEQRDSAMYRCASGQGAREQYFGPGTRLTVT.

The genes are TRBV7-2 and TRBJ2-3; D is undetermined. The V end lost 2 bases, the J end lost 2 bases, and 17 bases lay between the germline ends. CDR3 length equals 17 residues. In germline, CDR1 is SGHTA, CDR2 FQGNSA. CDR3 DNA sequence: TGTGCCAGCAGCTTAAGATGGGGTGGCGGTTACACAGATACGCAGTATTTT. Translation gives CASSLRWGGGYTDTQYF.

The V call is TRBV25-1, the J call TRBJ2-7; TRBD1 is a possible D gene (5 bases). V was cut by 2 bases and J by 1 base, with 18 bases left in between. The CDR3 length is 17 residues. CDR1 and CDR2 from the germline V gene are MGHDK and SYGVNS. CDR3 sequence (DNA): TGTGCCAGCAGTGAACTCTCAGACAGCCACTATTCCTACGAGCAGTACTTC. Encoded protein: CASSELSDSHYSYEQYF.

This clone appeared once. The V gene is TRBV2, the J gene TRBJ2-7; maybe TRBD1 (7 bases). The germline V gene has CDR1 SNHLY and CDR2 FYNNEI. Trimming took 4 bases from V and 6 from J, leaving 19 bases between them. This CDR3 comprises 15 residues. CDR3 residues: CASSGKGQGGSEQYF. CDR3 sequence (DNA): TGTGCCAGCAGTGGGAAGGGTCAGGGGGGTAGCGAGCAGTACTTC.

This chain connects TRBV4-1 to TRBJ2-1; D may be TRBD1 (6 bases). V was cut by 6 bases and J by 15 bases, with 15 bases left in between. The CDR3 is 11 residues long. In germline, CDR1 is MGHRA, CDR2 YSYEKL. The CDR3: CASSPGTLLFF. The CDR3 DNA reads as TGCGCCAGCAGTCCCGGGACACTACTGTTCTTC.

The V and J genes are TRBV15 and TRBJ2-3, with D possibly being TRBD2 (6 bases). The CDR3 totals 16 residues. Germline loops: CDR1 LNHNV, CDR2 YYDKDF (reference sequence). Trimming cost V 5 bases and J 3 bases, with 18 bases left between them. This CDR3 is CATSGDGSILTDTQYF. CDR3 DNA: TGTGCCACCAGCGGGGACGGGAGTATATTAACAGATACGCAGTATTTT.

This chain links TRBV30 with TRBJ2-1, with a possible D match to TRBD2 (5 bases). Germline V gene data show CDR1 as GTSNPN and CDR2 as SVGIG (reference sequence). The CDR3 is 11 amino acids. V lost 2 bases and J lost 8, with 7 bases in between. The CDR3 reads CAWSPGDEQFF. Written as DNA, the CDR3 is TGTGCCTGGAGTCCCGGGGATGAGCAGTTCTTC.

This clone appeared a few times. The chain is built from TRBV7-2 and TRBJ2-3, with D possibly being TRBD1 or TRBD2 (5 bases each). This CDR3 region has 11 residues. The V and J ends lost 11 bases and 8 bases respectively, with 14 bases between them. CDR1 and CDR2 (germline): SGHTA, FQGNSA. The DNA of the CDR3 is TGTGCCTGCTCCGGGACCCGTACGCAGTATTTT. Translated: CACSGTRTQYF.

This clone was observed a handful of times. V usage is TRBV6-5 and J usage is TRBJ2-5, with TRBD2 matching 7 bases. V shed 6 bases and J 5 bases; nucleotides not matched to a gene: 6. Germline lookup yields CDR1 MNHEY and CDR2 SVGAGI. There are 13 residues in the CDR3. The CDR3 DNA reads TGTGCCAGCAGCCTAAGGGAGGGGGAGACCCAGTACTTC. Translation gives CASSLREGETQYF.

V is TRBV29-1 and J is TRBJ2-7, with 7 bases aligning to TRBD1. The CDR3 runs to 12 residues. Germline trimming cut 6 bases from V and 3 bases from J; bases unmatched to any gene: 5. Per the germline V gene, CDR1 is SQVTM and CDR2 is ANQGSEA. The CDR3 loop is CSVAWDSYEQYF. DNA for the CDR3: TGCAGCGTGGCCTGGGACAGCTACGAGCAGTACTTC.

The rearrangement uses TRBV6-6 and TRBJ2-1; TRBD1 matches 9 bases. The V gene's germline CDR1 is MNHNY and CDR2 SVGAGI (reference sequence). The V and J ends lost 5 bases and 8 bases, in that order; junction bases with no gene match: 7. The CDR3 runs to 14 residues. CDR3 DNA: TGTGCCAGCAGTGTGGGACAGGGCCAGGATGAGCAGTTCTTC. Translated, it gives CASSVGQGQDEQFF.

Remarks on this clone: The sample holds other DNA sequences that translate to the same CDR3. The V call is TRBV29-1, the J call TRBJ2-5; a weak D match, TRBD2 (5 bases). The germline V and J ends were trimmed by 4 bases and 4 bases, with 7 bases remaining between them. The CDR3 extends over 11 amino acids. CDR1 and CDR2 from the germline V gene are SQVTM and ANQGSEA. The CDR3 sequence is CSVVGRETQYF. Here the CDR3 DNA reads TGCAGCGTTGTGGGGAGAGAGACCCAGTACTTC. Together with reference TRBV29-1 and TRBJ2-5, the CDR3 gives the full variable domain: SAVISQKPSRDICQRGTSLTIQCQVDSQVTMMFWYRQQPGQSLTLIATANQGSEATYESGFVIDKFPISRPNLTFSTLTVSNMSPEDSSIYLCSVVGRETQYFGPGTRLLVL.